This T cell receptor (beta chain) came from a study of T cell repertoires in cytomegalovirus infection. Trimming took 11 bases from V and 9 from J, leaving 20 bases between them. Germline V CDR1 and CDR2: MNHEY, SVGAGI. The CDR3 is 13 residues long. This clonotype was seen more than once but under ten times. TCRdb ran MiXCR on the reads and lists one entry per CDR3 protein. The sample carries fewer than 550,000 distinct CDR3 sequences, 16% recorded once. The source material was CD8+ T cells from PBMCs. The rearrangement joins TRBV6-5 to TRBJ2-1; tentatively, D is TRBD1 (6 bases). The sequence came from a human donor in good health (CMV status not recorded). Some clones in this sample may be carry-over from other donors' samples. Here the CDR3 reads CAAHPTGFGEQFF. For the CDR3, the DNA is TGTGCCGCACACCCCACAGGGTTTGGTGAGCAGTTCTTC.